This T cell receptor beta chain was obtained from a study of breast tumors, draining lymph nodes, adjacent tissues. Study-wide findings and caveats: The data were judged consistent with most tumor T cells coming from lymph node and expanding in tumor. Data only fit, rather than demonstrated, lymph node origin of most tumor T cells. Tumor and nontumor repertoires were significantly more similar in luminal-like than in basal-like breast cancer.

In the case of this clonotype: Antigen specificity is unknown.

The J segment lost 2 bases and the V segment lost 4 bases, leaving 10 bases of the junction unmatched. Germline-derived CDR1 and CDR2 are MGHDK and SYGVNS. CDR3 length: 17 amino acids. Breast cancer patients provided tissue from their axillary draining lymph nodes. MiXCR, run by TCRdb on the multiplex PCR reads, gives a single entry per CDR3 protein. The sample yields 290,000 or so distinct CDR3 sequences, roughly 30% seen once. Sequenced input: axillary lymph node tissue. The clonotype comes from a female donor with breast cancer. Some clones in this sample may be carry-over from other donors' samples. The chain joins TRBV25-1 to TRBJ2-3; 9 positions agree with TRBD1. The CDR3 spells CASSVNRGRMNTDTQYF. CDR3 coding DNA: TGTGCCAGCAGTGTAAACAGGGGGCGGATGAACACAGATACGCAGTATTTT.